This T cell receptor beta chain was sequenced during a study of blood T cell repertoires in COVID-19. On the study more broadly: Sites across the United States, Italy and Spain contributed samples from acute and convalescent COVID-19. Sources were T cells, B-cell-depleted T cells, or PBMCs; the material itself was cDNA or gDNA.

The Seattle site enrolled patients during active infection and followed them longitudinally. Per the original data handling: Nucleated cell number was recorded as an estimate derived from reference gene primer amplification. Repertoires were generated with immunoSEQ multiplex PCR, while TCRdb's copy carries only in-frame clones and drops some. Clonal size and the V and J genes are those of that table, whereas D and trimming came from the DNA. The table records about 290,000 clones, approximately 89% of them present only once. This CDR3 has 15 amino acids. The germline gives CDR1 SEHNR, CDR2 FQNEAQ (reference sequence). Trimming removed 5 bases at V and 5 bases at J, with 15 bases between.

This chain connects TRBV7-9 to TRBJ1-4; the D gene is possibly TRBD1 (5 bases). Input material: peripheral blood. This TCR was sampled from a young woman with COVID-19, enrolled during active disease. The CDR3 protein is CASSLSGTLNEKLFF. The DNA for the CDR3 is TGTGCCAGCAGCCTGAGTGGGACTTTAAATGAAAAACTGTTTTTT. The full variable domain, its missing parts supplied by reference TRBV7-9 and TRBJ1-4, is DTGVSQNPRHKITKRGQNVTFRCDPISEHNRLYWYRQTLGQGPEFLTYFQNEAQLEKSRLLSDRFSAERPKGSFSTLEIQRTEQGDSAMYLCASSLSGTLNEKLFFGSGTQLSVL.